Detailed here is one T cell receptor (beta chain). This specimen belongs to a study of blood T cell repertoires in COVID-19. Sequencing used immunoSEQ multiplex PCR; TCRdb keeps in-frame clones, though not all of them. The repertoire holds over 120,000 clones, with 75% to 90% as singletons. The CDR3 covers 12 residues. The V gene's germline CDR1 is SQVTM and CDR2 ANQGSEA. Trimming stripped 4 bases from V and 6 bases from J, with 12 bases between. The chain is built from TRBV29-1 and TRBJ1-2, with D possibly being TRBD1 (5 bases). Material: peripheral blood. The receptor was derived from a man over 45 who had recovered from COVID-19. The CDR3 nucleotides are TGCAGCGTTGCCGCAGGGCGGAATGGCTACACCTTC. Protein product: CSVAAGRNGYTF.